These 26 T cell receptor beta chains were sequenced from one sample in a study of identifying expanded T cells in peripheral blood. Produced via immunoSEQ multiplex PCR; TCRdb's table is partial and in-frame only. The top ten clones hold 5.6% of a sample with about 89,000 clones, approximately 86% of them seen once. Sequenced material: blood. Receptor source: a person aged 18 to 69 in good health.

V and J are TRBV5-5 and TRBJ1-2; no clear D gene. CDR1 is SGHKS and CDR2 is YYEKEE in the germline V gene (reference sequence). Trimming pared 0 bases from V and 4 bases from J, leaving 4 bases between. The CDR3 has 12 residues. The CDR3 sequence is CASSLGAYGYTF. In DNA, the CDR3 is TGTGCCAGCAGCTTGGGAGCCTATGGCTACACCTTC.

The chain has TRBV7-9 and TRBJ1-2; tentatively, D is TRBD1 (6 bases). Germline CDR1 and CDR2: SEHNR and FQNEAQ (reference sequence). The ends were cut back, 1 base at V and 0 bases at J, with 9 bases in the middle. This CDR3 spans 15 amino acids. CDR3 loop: CASSLDRDPNYGYTF. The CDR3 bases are TGTGCCAGCAGCTTAGACAGGGATCCTAACTATGGCTACACCTTC.

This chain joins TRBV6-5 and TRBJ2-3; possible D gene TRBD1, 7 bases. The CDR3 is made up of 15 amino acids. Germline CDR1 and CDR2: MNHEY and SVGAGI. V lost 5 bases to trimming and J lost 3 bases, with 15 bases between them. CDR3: CASSPQGGTTDTQYF. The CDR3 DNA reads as TGTGCCAGCAGTCCGCAGGGGGGTACTACAGATACGCAGTATTTT.

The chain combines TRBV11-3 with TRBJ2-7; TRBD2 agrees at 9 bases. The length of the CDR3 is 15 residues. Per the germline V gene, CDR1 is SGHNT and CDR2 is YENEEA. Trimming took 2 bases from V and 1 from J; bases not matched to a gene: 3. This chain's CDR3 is CASSLSAGGSYEQYF. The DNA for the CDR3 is TGTGCCAGCAGCTTAAGTGCGGGAGGGTCCTACGAGCAGTACTTC.

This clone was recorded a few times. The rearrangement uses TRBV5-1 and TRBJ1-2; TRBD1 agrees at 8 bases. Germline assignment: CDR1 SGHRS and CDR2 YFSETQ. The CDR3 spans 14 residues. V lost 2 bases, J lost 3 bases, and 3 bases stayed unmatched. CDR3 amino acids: CASSFPGGDYGYTF. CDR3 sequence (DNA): TGCGCCAGCAGCTTCCCAGGGGGCGACTATGGCTACACCTTC.

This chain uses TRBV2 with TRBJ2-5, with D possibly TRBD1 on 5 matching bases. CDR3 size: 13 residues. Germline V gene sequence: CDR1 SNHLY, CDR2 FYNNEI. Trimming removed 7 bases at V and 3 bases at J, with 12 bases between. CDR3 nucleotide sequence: TGTGCCAGCACCGTCAGGGTAGAAGAGACCCAGTACTTC. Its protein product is CASTVRVEETQYF.

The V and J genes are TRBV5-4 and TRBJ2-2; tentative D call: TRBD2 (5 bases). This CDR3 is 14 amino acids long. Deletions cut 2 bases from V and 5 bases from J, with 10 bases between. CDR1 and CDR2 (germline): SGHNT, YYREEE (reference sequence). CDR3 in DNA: TGTGCCAGCAGCTTCGAGGGATTAACCGGGGAGCTGTTTTTT. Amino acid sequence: CASSFEGLTGELFF. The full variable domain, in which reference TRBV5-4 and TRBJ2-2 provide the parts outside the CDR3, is ETGVTQSPTHLIKTRGQQVTLRCSSQSGHNTVSWYQQALGQGPQFIFQYYREEENGRGNFPPRFSGLQFPNYSSELNVNALELDDSALYLCASSFEGLTGELFFGEGSRLTVL.

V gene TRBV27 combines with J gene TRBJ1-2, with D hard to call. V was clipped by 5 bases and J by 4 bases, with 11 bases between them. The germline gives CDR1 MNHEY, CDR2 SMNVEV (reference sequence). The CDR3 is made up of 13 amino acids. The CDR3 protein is CASSASGFYGYTF. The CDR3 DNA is TGTGCCAGCAGTGCTTCGGGATTCTATGGCTACACCTTC.

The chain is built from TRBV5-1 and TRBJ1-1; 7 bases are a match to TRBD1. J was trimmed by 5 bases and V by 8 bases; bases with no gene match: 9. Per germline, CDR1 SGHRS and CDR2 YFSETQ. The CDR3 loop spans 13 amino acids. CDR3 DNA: TGCGCCAGATTAGACAGGGCGGGGACTGAAGCTTTCTTT. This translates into CARLDRAGTEAFF.

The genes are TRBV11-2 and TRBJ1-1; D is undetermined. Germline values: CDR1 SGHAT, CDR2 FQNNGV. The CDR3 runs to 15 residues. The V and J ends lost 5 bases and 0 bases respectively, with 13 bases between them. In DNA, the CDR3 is TGTGCCAGCAGCCACCTAGGACGGATGAACACTGAAGCTTTCTTT. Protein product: CASSHLGRMNTEAFF.

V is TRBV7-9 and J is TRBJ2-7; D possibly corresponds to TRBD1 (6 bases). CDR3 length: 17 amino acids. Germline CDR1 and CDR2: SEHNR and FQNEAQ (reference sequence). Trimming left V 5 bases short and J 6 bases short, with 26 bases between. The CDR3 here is CASSQRVGAPFRGEQYF. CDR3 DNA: TGTGCCAGCAGCCAAAGGGTGGGGGCCCCGTTTCGTGGCGAGCAGTACTTC.

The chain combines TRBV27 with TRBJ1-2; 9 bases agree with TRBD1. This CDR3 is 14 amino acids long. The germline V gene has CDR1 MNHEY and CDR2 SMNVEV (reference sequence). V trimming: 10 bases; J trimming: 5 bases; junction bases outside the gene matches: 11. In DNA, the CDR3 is TGTGCCACCCGACCGACAGGGGGTCTATATGGCTACACCTTC. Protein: CATRPTGGLYGYTF.

CDR3 in amino acids: CASSFGQDRYEQYF. CDR3 sequence (DNA): TGTGCCAGCAGCTTCGGACAGGACCGTTACGAGCAGTACTTC. The chain carries TRBV5-5 and TRBJ2-7; TRBD1 aligns across 7 bases. This CDR3 has 14 residues. Trimming at V came to 2 bases and at J to 4 bases, leaving 6 bases not matched to a gene. Germline V lookup: CDR1 SGHKS, CDR2 YYEKEE (reference sequence). Filled out from reference TRBV5-5 and TRBJ2-7, the complete variable domain reads DAGVTQSPTHLIKTRGQQVTLRCSPISGHKSVSWYQQVLGQGPQFIFQYYEKEERGRGNFPDRFSARQFPNYSSELNVNALLLGDSALYLCASSFGQDRYEQYFGPGTRLTVT.

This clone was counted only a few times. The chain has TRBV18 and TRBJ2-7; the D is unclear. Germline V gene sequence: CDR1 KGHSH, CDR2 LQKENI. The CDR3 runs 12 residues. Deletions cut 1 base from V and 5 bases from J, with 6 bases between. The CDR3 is CASSPQGDEQYF. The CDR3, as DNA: TGTGCCAGCTCACCACAGGGCGACGAGCAGTACTTC.

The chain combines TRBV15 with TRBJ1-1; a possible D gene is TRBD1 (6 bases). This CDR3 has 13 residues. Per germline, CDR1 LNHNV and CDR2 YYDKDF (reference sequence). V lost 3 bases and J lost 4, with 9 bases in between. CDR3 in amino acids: CATSSGQFTEAFF. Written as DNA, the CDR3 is TGTGCCACCAGCAGCGGACAGTTCACTGAAGCTTTCTTT.

Here the CDR3 DNA reads TGTGCCAGCAGCTCAGGGGTAATAGGGAATGAGCAGTTCTTC. This codes for CASSSGVIGNEQFF. This sequence joins TRBV7-2 and TRBJ2-1; D may be TRBD1 (6 bases). Per the germline V gene, CDR1 is SGHTA and CDR2 is FQGNSA. V was trimmed by 4 bases and J by 7 bases, leaving 14 bases between them. The CDR3 sequence is 14 residues long.

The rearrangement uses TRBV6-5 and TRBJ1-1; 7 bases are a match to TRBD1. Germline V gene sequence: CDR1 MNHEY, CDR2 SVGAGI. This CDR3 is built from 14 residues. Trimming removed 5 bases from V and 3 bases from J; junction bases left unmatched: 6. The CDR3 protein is CASSPHTGDTEAFF. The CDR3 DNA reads TGTGCCAGCAGTCCCCACACAGGGGACACTGAAGCTTTCTTT.

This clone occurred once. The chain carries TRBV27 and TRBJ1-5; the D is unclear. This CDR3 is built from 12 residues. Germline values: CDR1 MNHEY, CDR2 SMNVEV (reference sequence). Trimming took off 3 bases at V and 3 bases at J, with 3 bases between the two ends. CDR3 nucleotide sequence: TGTGCCAGCAGTTTCCTCAATCAGCCCCAGCATTTT. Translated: CASSFLNQPQHF.

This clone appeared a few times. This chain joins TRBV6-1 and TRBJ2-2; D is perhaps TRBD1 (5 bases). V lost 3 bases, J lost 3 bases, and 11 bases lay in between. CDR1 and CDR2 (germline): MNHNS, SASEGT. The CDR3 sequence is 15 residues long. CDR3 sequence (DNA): TGTGCCAGCAGTGACTTCCAGGGTTACACCGGGGAGCTGTTTTTT. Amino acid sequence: CASSDFQGYTGELFF.

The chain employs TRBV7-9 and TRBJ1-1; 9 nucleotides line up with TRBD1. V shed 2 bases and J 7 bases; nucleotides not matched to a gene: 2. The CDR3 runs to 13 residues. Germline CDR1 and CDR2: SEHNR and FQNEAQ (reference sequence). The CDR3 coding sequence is TGTGCCAGCAGCTTAATGGGACAGGGTGAAGCTTTCTTT. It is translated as CASSLMGQGEAFF.

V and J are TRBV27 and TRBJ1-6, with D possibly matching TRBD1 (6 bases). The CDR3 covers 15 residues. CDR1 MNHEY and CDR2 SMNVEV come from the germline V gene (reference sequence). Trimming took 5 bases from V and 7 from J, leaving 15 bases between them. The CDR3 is CASSGAGAANSPLHF. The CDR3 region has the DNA TGTGCCAGCAGTGGTGCAGGGGCGGCCAATTCACCCCTCCACTTT.

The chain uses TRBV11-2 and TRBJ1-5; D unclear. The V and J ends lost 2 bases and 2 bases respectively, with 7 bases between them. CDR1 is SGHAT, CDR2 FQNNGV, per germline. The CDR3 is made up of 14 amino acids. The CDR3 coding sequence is TGTGCCAGCAGCTTAACTGGAGGCAATCAGCCCCAGCATTTT. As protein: CASSLTGGNQPQHF. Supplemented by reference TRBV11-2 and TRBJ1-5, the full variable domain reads EAGVAQSPRYKIIEKRQSVAFWCNPISGHATLYWYQQILGQGPKLLIQFQNNGVVDDSQLPKDRFSAERLKGVDSTLKIQPAKLEDSAVYLCASSLTGGNQPQHFGDGTRLSIL.

The CDR3 protein is CSVGGGTEAFF. The DNA of the CDR3 is TGCAGCGTTGGGGGAGGCACTGAAGCTTTCTTT. The chain is built from TRBV29-1 and TRBJ1-1; D call uncertain. CDR1 is SQVTM, CDR2 ANQGSEA, per germline. The CDR3 is 11 amino acids. The germline V and J ends were trimmed by 4 bases and 4 bases, with 7 bases remaining between them.

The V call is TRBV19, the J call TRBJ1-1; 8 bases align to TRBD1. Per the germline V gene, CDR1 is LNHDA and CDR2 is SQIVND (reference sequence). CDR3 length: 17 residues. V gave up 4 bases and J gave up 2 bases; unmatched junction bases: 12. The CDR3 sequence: CASSSRDRTKYNTEAFF. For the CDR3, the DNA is TGTGCCAGTAGTAGTCGGGACAGGACAAAATACAACACTGAAGCTTTCTTT.

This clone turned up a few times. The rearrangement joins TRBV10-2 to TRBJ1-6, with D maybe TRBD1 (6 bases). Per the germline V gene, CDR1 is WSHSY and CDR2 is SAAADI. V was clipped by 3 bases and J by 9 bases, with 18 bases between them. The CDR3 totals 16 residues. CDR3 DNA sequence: TGCGCCAGCAGTGACGGGGCGGGGGCGCGGGGTTCACCCCTCCACTTT. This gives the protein CASSDGAGARGSPLHF.

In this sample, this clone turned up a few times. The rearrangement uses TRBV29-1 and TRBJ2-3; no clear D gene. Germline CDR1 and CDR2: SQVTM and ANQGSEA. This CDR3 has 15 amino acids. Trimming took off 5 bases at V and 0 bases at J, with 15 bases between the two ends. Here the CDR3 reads CSVQKLVPSTDTQYF. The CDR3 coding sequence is TGCAGCGTTCAAAAACTGGTCCCCAGCACAGATACGCAGTATTTT.